These T cell receptor beta chains were read from a single sample in a study of beta chain features in type 1 diabetes. Data came from immunoSEQ multiplex PCR; TCRdb stores just in-frame clones and leaves some out. The table has about 710,000 clones, about 14% seen once. Sequences were obtained from naive CD4+ T cells from blood. Receptors were obtained from a young man with type 1 diabetes. The conserved cysteine and the conserved F or W are not part of the CDR3 here. The D gene is left open where the match is weak.

ASSQGAGANVLT,TRBD1,TRBV5-6,TRBJ2-6
ASSRDRVGTDTQY,TRBD1,TRBV4-2,TRBJ2-3
ASTTGTGGGQPQH,TRBD1,TRBV2,TRBJ1-5
ATSSPHQPQH,NA,TRBV15,TRBJ1-5
ASSPTGVGQTQY,TRBD1,TRBV18,TRBJ2-5
ASSLSGPSQY,NA,TRBV7-2,TRBJ2-3
AWSVRYEQY,NA,TRBV30,TRBJ2-7
AISGGLAGGNEQF,TRBD2,TRBV10-3,TRBJ2-1
ASSIAGTPQETQY,NA,TRBV7-2,TRBJ2-5
ASSGGLAGFYTDTQY,TRBD2,TRBV9,TRBJ2-3
ASSSGLADDYEQY,TRBD2,TRBV5-1,TRBJ2-7
ASSLARQVLYEQY,NA,TRBV7-2,TRBJ2-7
ATRETGYQPQH,NA,TRBV15,TRBJ1-5
ASSEAKNIQY,NA,TRBV2,TRBJ2-4
ASSLAGAGANTGELF,TRBD2,TRBV7-9,TRBJ2-2
ASSPTGTYNEQF,NA,TRBV18,TRBJ2-1
SATGAHEQY,TRBD1,TRBV29-1,TRBJ2-7
ASSVGGIDNSPLH,NA,TRBV9,TRBJ1-6
ASSHPQGQAGELF,TRBD1,TRBV5-1,TRBJ2-2
ASSLVEDTQY,NA,TRBV7-2,TRBJ2-3
ASSLAGGTAYNEQF,TRBD1,TRBV5-4,TRBJ2-1
ASRGTGRNSPLH,TRBD1,TRBV28,TRBJ1-6
AWSDGQDKEF,TRBD1,TRBV30,TRBJ2-1
SVGRGANYGYT,TRBD1,TRBV29-1,TRBJ1-2
ASSTETVQETQY,NA,TRBV5-5,TRBJ2-5
ASRREGGETQY,NA,TRBV7-9,TRBJ2-5
ASSSWTGSNQPQH,NA,TRBV7-2,TRBJ1-5
ASRREGPSYEQY,NA,TRBV27,TRBJ2-7
ASSPGTGQETQY,NA,TRBV7-2,TRBJ2-5
SASTSGKAF,NA,TRBV20-1,TRBJ1-1
ASTLPASGRDEQF,TRBD2,TRBV6-6,TRBJ2-1
ASSPGQGYEETQY,NA,TRBV21-1,TRBJ2-5
ASSPPGTGYGYT,TRBD1,TRBV18,TRBJ1-2
AWSGAGNQPQH,NA,TRBV30,TRBJ1-5
ASSQALGETGELF,NA,TRBV4-2,TRBJ2-2
ASSVATAGGLGEQF,TRBD2,TRBV9,TRBJ2-1
ATRRGGDGYT,NA,TRBV2,TRBJ1-2
ASSSLRPGEQY,NA,TRBV5-4,TRBJ2-7
ASSQAGTGVSEAF,TRBD1,TRBV4-2,TRBJ1-1
ASRTGNTGELF,NA,TRBV5-1,TRBJ2-2
ASTVGGHGPDTQY,NA,TRBV9,TRBJ2-3
ASSYPHESQPQH,NA,TRBV6-6,TRBJ1-5
ASSLPSGSLRETQY,TRBD2,TRBV4-1,TRBJ2-5
ATSRDGGQDGELF,NA,TRBV15,TRBJ2-2
AWSNGYEQY,NA,TRBV30,TRBJ2-7
ASSDSGATEAF,NA,TRBV10-1,TRBJ1-1
ASSPSPLSYEQY,NA,TRBV7-9,TRBJ2-7
ASRRPGVGAHGYT,NA,TRBV11-2,TRBJ1-2
ASSPNSGGADTQY,TRBD2,TRBV5-4,TRBJ2-3
ASSPVVAGASSTDTQY,TRBD2,TRBV11-2,TRBJ2-3
ASRTDFSGNTIY,NA,TRBV6-1,TRBJ1-3
ASSRDRAASDEQF,TRBD1,TRBV5-1,TRBJ2-1
ASSAGISTDTQY,NA,TRBV5-1,TRBJ2-3
ATSPDRGYEQY,NA,TRBV15,TRBJ2-7
ASSGGQGVVYGYT,TRBD1,TRBV9,TRBJ1-2